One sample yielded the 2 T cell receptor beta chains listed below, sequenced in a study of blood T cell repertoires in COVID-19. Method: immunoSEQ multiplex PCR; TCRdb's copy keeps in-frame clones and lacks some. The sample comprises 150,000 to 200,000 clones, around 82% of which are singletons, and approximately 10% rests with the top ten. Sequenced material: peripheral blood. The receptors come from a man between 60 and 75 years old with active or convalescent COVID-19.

As DNA, the CDR3 is TGTGCCATCAGGGGTCGGGAGTCCTACGAGCAGTACTTC. Translating it yields CAIRGRESYEQYF. This chain links TRBV10-3 with TRBJ2-7; tentative D call: TRBD2 (6 bases). The CDR3 runs 13 residues. CDR1 and CDR2 from the germline V gene are ENHRY and SYGVKD. V lost 6 bases and J lost 1, with 10 bases in between.

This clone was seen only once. The CDR3 coding sequence is TGTGCCAGCAGGGGACAGGGGGCCTACGAGCAGTACTTC. This translates into CASRGQGAYEQYF. V gene TRBV7-2 combines with J gene TRBJ2-7, with 11 nucleotides matching TRBD1. Germline V CDR1 and CDR2: SGHTA, FQGNSA. This CDR3 spans 13 amino acids. The trim removed 6 bases at V and 2 bases at J, leaving 0 bases unmatched.